These 15 T cell receptor beta chains originate from one sample sequenced in a study of cytomegalovirus exposure and HLA in healthy donors (dated 2017 in TCRdb). The library was produced with the immunoSEQ multiplex PCR assay. Held by TCRdb, this immuneACCESS table contains in-frame sequences only and omits some clones. Under half of the omission traces to an unresolved V gene where checked; the cause of the rest is unknown. A total of 150,000 to 200,000 clones appear in this sample, 95% to 96% of them only once. The leading ten clones occupy around 0.9% of the sample. Sequencing input: PBMCs. All receptors come from a woman aged 18-29 years in good health and CMV-seronegative.

The rearrangement links TRBV7-8 to TRBJ2-7, with TRBD2 matching over 9 bases. J was trimmed by 5 bases and V by 2 bases; bases with no gene match: 7. Germline CDR1 SGHVS, CDR2 FQNEAQ. The CDR3 loop spans 15 amino acids. The CDR3 coding sequence is TGTGCCAGCAGCTTAAGGTTTGGCGGGGGGGACGAGCAGTACTTC. The encoded protein is CASSLRFGGGDEQYF. The full variable domain, its missing parts supplied by reference TRBV7-8 and TRBJ2-7, is GAGVSQSPRYKVAKRGQDVALRCDPISGHVSLFWYQQALGQGPEFLTYFQNEAQLDKSGLPSDRFFAERPEGSVSTLKIQRTQQEDSAVYLCASSLRFGGGDEQYFGPGTRLTVT.

The chain carries TRBV27 and TRBJ2-7; 11 bases are a match to TRBD1. Per the germline V gene, CDR1 is MNHEY and CDR2 is SMNVEV (reference sequence). CDR3 length: 17 amino acids. Trimming removed 2 bases from V and 3 bases from J; junction bases left unmatched: 9. The CDR3 sequence: CASSLAGAGTGGYEQYF. The CDR3 DNA reads as TGTGCCAGCAGTTTAGCCGGTGCGGGGACAGGGGGCTACGAGCAGTACTTC.

The chain employs TRBV4-1 and TRBJ2-3, with TRBD2 matching over 8 bases. Germline V CDR1 and CDR2: MGHRA, YSYEKL. V trimming: 1 base; J trimming: 2 bases; junction bases outside the gene matches: 11. This CDR3 is built from 18 residues. CDR3 sequence (DNA): TGCGCCAGCAGCCAAGGGGCGGGGGGAATTTCTAACACAGATACGCAGTATTTT. Amino acids: CASSQGAGGISNTDTQYF.

The chain uses TRBV29-1 and TRBJ2-7; TRBD2 matches at 14 bases. The ends lost 1 base at V and 6 bases at J; junction bases unmatched: 5. This CDR3 has 15 residues. Germline loops: CDR1 SQVTM, CDR2 ANQGSEA. The DNA for the CDR3 is TGCAGCGTTGAAGGACTAGCGGGGGGGCAAGGCGAGCAGTACTTC. Protein sequence: CSVEGLAGGQGEQYF.

The CDR3 DNA reads TGTGCCAGCAGCCCCCGTTCACTAGCGGGGACAGATACGCAGTATTTT. This gives the protein CASSPRSLAGTDTQYF. The chain couples TRBV13 to TRBJ2-3; the match to TRBD2 covers 10 bases. The CDR3 covers 16 residues. Germline V CDR1 and CDR2: PRHDT, FYEKMQ (reference sequence). The V gene end was trimmed by 5 bases and the J gene end by 3 bases; junction bases not matched to a gene: 8.

The genes are TRBV19 and TRBJ2-1, with unresolved D. From germline, CDR1 is LNHDA and CDR2 SQIVND (reference sequence). V dropped 5 bases and J dropped 4 bases, with 6 bases sitting between them. This CDR3 spans 12 amino acids. This CDR3 reads CASSFQYNEQFF. The CDR3, as DNA: TGTGCCAGTAGTTTCCAGTACAATGAGCAGTTCTTC.

V is TRBV5-6 and J is TRBJ2-1; 16 bases line up with TRBD2. Germline values: CDR1 SGHDT, CDR2 YYEEEE. This CDR3 spans 16 amino acids. Germline trimming cut 4 bases from V and 8 bases from J; bases unmatched to any gene: 6. For the CDR3, the DNA is TGTGCCAGCAGCAAGGGGACTAGCGGGGGGGCATATGAGCAGTTCTTC. Residues: CASSKGTSGGAYEQFF.

The rearrangement joins TRBV11-2 to TRBJ1-1, with D maybe TRBD1 (6 bases). V was pared by 5 bases and J by 6 bases, with 22 bases between. CDR3 length equals 16 residues. Germline-derived CDR1 and CDR2 are SGHAT and FQNNGV. CDR3: CASSRRQALQHPEAFF. The DNA for the CDR3 is TGTGCCAGCAGCCGGAGACAGGCTCTGCAACATCCTGAAGCTTTCTTT.

The chain combines TRBV18 with TRBJ1-4; 9 nucleotides agree with TRBD1. V lost 5 bases to trimming and J lost 8 bases; unmatched junction nucleotides: 6. This CDR3 is built from 14 residues. Germline lookup yields CDR1 KGHSH and CDR2 LQKENI. This CDR3 reads CASSSGQGGEKLFF. The CDR3, as DNA: TGTGCCAGCTCATCGGGACAGGGCGGCGAAAAACTGTTTTTT.

The V call is TRBV6-5, the J call TRBJ1-2; 9 bases fit TRBD1. The CDR3 covers 16 residues. In germline, CDR1 is MNHEY, CDR2 SVGAGI. V lost 0 bases, J lost 2 bases, and 4 bases stayed unmatched. CDR3 nucleotide sequence: TGTGCCAGCAGTTACTCAACCGGGACAGGGAACTATGGCTACACCTTC. Amino acids: CASSYSTGTGNYGYTF.

This chain connects TRBV7-6 to TRBJ2-3, with D perhaps TRBD2 (6 bases). CDR1 and CDR2 (germline): SGHVS, FNYEAQ. Trimming removed 3 bases from V and 6 bases from J, with 13 bases in between. The CDR3 is made up of 14 amino acids. The CDR3 sequence: CASSFAGSEDTQYF. The CDR3 bases are TGTGCCAGCAGCTTCGCGGGGTCGGAGGATACGCAGTATTTT. The full variable domain, its missing parts supplied by reference TRBV7-6 and TRBJ2-3, is GAGVSQSPRYKVTKRGQDVALRCDPISGHVSLYWYRQALGQGPEFLTYFNYEAQQDKSGLPNDRFSAERPEGSISTLTIQRTEQRDSAMYRCASSFAGSEDTQYFGPGTRLTVL.

The CDR3 loop reads CASSPSSGGLYNEQFF. CDR3 coding DNA: TGTGCCAGCTCACCATCAAGCGGGGGCTTGTACAATGAGCAGTTCTTC. This chain links TRBV18 with TRBJ2-1, with 8 bases that match TRBD2. The CDR3 consists of 16 residues. In germline, CDR1 is KGHSH, CDR2 LQKENI. With 2 bases clipped from V and 4 bases from J, the junction kept 7 bases outside the gene matches.

The genes are TRBV2 and TRBJ1-3; 7 positions agree with TRBD1. J was trimmed by 0 bases and V by 6 bases; bases with no gene match: 14. This CDR3 region has 18 residues. Germline assignment: CDR1 SNHLY and CDR2 FYNNEI. The chain's CDR3 is CASRSTRQGRSSGNTIYF. In DNA form, the CDR3 reads TGTGCCAGCAGGTCTACCCGACAGGGACGAAGCTCTGGAAACACCATATATTTT.

In its sample, this clone was seen once. The chain's CDR3 is CASYPGQENEQYF. The CDR3 DNA reads TGTGCCAGCTATCCGGGACAGGAAAACGAGCAGTACTTC. The chain links TRBV19 to TRBJ2-7; 8 nucleotides align to TRBD1. The CDR3 is made up of 13 amino acids. Trimming took 9 bases from V and 5 from J; bases not matched to a gene: 9. Germline loops: CDR1 LNHDA, CDR2 SQIVND (reference sequence).

This chain uses TRBV7-8 with TRBJ1-4; D possibly corresponds to TRBD1 (6 bases). Trimming left V 5 bases short and J 14 bases short, with 18 bases between. Germline CDR1 is SGHVS and CDR2 is FQNEAQ. The CDR3 length is 13 residues. The CDR3 loop is CASSEGGVGRLFF. The CDR3, as DNA: TGTGCCAGCAGCGAGGGGGGGGTTGGGCGGCTGTTTTTT.